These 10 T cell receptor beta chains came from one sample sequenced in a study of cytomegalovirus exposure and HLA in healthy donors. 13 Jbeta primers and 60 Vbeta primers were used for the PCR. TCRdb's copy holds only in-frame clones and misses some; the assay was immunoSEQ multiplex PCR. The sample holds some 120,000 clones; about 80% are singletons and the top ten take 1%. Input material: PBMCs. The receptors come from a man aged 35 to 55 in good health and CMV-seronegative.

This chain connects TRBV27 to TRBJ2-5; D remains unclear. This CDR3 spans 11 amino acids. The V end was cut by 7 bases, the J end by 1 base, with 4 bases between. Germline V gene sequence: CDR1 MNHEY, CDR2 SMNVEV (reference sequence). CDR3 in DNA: TGTGCCAGCACCTCCCAAGAGACCCAGTACTTC. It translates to CASTSQETQYF.

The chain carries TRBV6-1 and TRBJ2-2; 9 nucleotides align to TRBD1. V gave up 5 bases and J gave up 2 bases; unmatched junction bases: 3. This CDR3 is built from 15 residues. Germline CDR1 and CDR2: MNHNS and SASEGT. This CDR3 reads CASSKQGANTGELFF. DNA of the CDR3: TGTGCCAGCAGTAAACAGGGGGCAAACACCGGGGAGCTGTTTTTT.

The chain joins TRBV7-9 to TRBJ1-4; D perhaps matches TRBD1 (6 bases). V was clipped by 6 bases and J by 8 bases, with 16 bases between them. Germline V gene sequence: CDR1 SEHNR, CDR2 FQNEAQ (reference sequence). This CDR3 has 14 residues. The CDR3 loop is CASSTQGTNEKLFF. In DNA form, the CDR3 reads TGTGCCAGCAGTACTCAGGGGACGAACGAAAAACTGTTTTTT.

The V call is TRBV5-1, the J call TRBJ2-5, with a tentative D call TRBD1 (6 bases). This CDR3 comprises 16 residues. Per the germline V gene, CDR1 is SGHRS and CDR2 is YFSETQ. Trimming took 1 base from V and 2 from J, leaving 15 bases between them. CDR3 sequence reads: CASSLTKTGLQETQYF. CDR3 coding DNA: TGCGCCAGCAGCTTGACCAAGACAGGCCTTCAAGAGACCCAGTACTTC.

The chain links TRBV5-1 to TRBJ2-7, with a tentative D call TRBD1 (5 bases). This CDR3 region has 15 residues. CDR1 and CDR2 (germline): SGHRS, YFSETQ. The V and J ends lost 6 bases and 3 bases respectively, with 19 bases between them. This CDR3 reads CASKPSLIGDYEQYF. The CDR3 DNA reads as TGCGCCAGCAAACCCTCCCTGATAGGGGACTACGAGCAGTACTTC.

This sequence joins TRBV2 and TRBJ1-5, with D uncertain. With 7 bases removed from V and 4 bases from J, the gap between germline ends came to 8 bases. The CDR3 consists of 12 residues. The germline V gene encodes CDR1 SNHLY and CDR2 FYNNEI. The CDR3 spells CASNGQNQPQHF. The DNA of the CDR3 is TGTGCCAGCAATGGCCAGAATCAGCCCCAGCATTTT.

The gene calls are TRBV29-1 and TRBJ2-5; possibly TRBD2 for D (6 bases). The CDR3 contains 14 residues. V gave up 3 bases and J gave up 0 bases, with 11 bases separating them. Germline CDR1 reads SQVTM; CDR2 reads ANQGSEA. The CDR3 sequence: CSVDRGSYQETQYF. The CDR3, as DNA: TGCAGCGTTGACCGGGGGTCGTACCAAGAGACCCAGTACTTC.

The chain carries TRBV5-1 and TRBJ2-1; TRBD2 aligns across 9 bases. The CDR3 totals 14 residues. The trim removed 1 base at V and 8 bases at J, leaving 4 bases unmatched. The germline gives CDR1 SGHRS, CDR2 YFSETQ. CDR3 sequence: CASSLLGLADEQFF. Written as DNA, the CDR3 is TGCGCCAGCAGCTTGTTGGGACTAGCAGATGAGCAGTTCTTC.

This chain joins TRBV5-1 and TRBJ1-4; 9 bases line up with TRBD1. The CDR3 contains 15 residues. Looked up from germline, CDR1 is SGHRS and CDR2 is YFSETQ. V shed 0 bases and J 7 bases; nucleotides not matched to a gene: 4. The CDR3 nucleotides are TGCGCCAGCAGCTTGGGAGGGACAGGGAGTGAAAAACTGTTTTTT. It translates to CASSLGGTGSEKLFF.

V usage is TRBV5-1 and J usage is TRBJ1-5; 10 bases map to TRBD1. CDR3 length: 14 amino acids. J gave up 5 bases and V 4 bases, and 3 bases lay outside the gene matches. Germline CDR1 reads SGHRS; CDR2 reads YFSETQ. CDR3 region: CASSPGTGDQPQHF. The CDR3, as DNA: TGCGCCAGCAGCCCCGGGACAGGGGATCAGCCCCAGCATTTT.